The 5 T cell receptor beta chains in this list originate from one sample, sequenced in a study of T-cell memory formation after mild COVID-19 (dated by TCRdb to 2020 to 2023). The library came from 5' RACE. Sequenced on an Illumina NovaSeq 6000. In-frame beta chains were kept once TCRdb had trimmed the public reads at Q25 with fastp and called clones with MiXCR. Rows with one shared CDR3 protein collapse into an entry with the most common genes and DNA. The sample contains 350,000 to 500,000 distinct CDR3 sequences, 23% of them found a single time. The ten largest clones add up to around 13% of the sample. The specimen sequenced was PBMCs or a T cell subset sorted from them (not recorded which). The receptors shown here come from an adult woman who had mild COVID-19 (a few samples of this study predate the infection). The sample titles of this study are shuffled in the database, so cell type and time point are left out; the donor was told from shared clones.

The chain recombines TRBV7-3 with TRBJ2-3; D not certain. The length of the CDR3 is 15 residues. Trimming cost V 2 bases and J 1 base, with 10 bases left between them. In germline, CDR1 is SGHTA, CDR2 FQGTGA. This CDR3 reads CASSLPWRRTDTQYF. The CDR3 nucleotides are TGTGCCAGCAGCTTACCCTGGCGGCGCACAGATACGCAGTATTTT.

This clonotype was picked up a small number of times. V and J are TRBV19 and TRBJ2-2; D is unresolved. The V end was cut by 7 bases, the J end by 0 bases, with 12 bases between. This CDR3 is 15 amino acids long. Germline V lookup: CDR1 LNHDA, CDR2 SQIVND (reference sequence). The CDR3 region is CASTRKDSNTGELFF. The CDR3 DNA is TGTGCCAGTACCAGAAAGGATTCGAACACCGGGGAGCTGTTTTTT.

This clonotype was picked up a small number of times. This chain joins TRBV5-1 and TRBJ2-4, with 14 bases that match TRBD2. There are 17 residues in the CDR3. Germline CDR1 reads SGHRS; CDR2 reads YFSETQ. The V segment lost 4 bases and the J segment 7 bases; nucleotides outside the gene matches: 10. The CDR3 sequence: CASSPRLAGGPENIQYF. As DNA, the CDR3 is TGCGCCAGCAGCCCAAGACTAGCGGGGGGGCCGGAGAACATTCAGTACTTC.

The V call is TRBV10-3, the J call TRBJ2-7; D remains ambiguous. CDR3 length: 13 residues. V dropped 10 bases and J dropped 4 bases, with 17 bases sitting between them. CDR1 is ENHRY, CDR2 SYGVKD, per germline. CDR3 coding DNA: TGTGCCACCGTCGGGCAGCCAGAATACGAGCAGTACTTC. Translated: CATVGQPEYEQYF.

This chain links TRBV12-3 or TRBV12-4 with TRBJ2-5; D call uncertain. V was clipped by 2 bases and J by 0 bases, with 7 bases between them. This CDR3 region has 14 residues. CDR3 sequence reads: CASSLKTYQETQYF. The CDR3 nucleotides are TGTGCCAGCAGTTTAAAAACGTACCAAGAGACCCAGTACTTC.